This T cell receptor beta chain was recovered during a study of glioma-infiltrating T cells after dendritic cell vaccination. For the study at large: Between the early 2000s and the early 2010s, patients got autologous tumor lysate-pulsed dendritic cell vaccines.

The V end was cut by 1 base, the J end by 6 bases, with 7 bases between. The CDR3 totals 13 residues. Germline CDR1 reads SGHNT; CDR2 reads YENEEA. As for this clone: Its specificity is not known.

Study observations and caveats: Higher TCR clonality did not directly relate to longer survival.

Measured with immunoSEQ multiplex PCR; TCRdb has only the in-frame clones, and not every one. The table lists about 82,000 clones, around 90% of them singletons. V and J are TRBV11-3 and TRBJ2-1; D is possibly TRBD1 (6 bases). Sequenced here: blood, sampled before dendritic cell vaccination. The receptor comes from a human donor with glioblastoma. CDR3 in DNA: TGTGCCAGCAGCTTAGTAGGGGGCAATGAGCAGTTCTTC. It specifies CASSLVGGNEQFF.